This passage covers 5 T cell receptor beta chains from one sample sequenced in a study of CD8 T cells in ankylosing spondylitis. Regarding the study as a whole: Characteristic of ankylosing spondylitis blood, it appeared, was a TCR beta motif comprising fewer than 10 highly homologous variants.

TCRdb re-analysed the 5' RACE reads in MiXCR, keeping a single row per CDR3 protein. The repertoire holds approximately 140,000 distinct CDR3 sequences, with 15% to 20% as singletons. Antigen specificity for these receptors is unknown. Specimen: blood, either unsorted or a sorted T cell fraction (not recorded which). The receptors here all came from a male donor with ankylosing spondylitis.

This clonotype has a handful of counts. The rearrangement joins TRBV7-9 to TRBJ2-5; D is unclear. Germline V gene data show CDR1 as SEHNR and CDR2 as FQNEAQ (reference sequence). V lost 4 bases to trimming and J lost 5 bases, with 11 bases between them. This CDR3 spans 13 amino acids. The CDR3 here is CASSSDEGETQYF. The CDR3 DNA follows: TGTGCCAGCAGCTCCGATGAAGGGGAGACCCAGTACTTC.

This sequence joins TRBV19 and TRBJ2-7; 13 bases map to TRBD2. V lost 10 bases, J lost 5 bases, and 11 bases stayed unmatched. CDR3 length: 15 residues. Germline loops: CDR1 LNHDA, CDR2 SQIVND (reference sequence). The CDR3 loop reads CATHETGLAGDEQYF. CDR3 in DNA: TGTGCCACCCACGAGACCGGACTAGCGGGAGACGAGCAGTACTTC.

V usage is TRBV28 and J usage is TRBJ2-3, with D perhaps matching TRBD2 (6 bases). Germline CDR1 is MDHEN and CDR2 is SYDVKM. This CDR3 contains 17 residues. The V gene lost 7 bases and the J gene lost 0 bases, with 20 bases spanning the gap. The CDR3 DNA sequence: TGTGCCAGCATTGGAACCCTCTCCGGGAGAAGCACAGATACGCAGTATTTT. Amino acids: CASIGTLSGRSTDTQYF.

This clonotype was counted a few times. The J gene is TRBJ1-1, the V gene TRBV6-2 or TRBV6-3; no clear D. The CDR3 is made up of 16 amino acids. Germline CDR1 MNHEY, CDR2 SVGEGT. V gave up 3 bases and J gave up 1 base, with 15 bases separating them. CDR3 bases: TGTGCCAGCAGTTATCCCCCGACGTGGACGAACACTGAAGCTTTCTTT. Its protein is CASSYPPTWTNTEAFF.

The chain carries TRBV27 and TRBJ2-1, with 9 bases lining up with TRBD2. The germline V gene has CDR1 MNHEY and CDR2 SMNVEV (reference sequence). This CDR3 is built from 17 residues. V dropped 7 bases and J dropped 3; count of bases not matched to a gene: 13. CDR3 DNA: TGTGCCAGCATTGGGTTGGGGACAGCGGGAGGCTACAATGAGCAGTTCTTC. Encoded protein: CASIGLGTAGGYNEQFF.